Below, one T cell receptor beta chain is given with its context. Its antigen target is currently unknown. No much larger clone exists at a distance of one base, and base qualities are not known. This entry belongs to a study of cytomegalovirus exposure and HLA in healthy donors (dated by TCRdb to 2017 to 2019). Turning to the overall study: An earlier analysis of roughly 610 of the donors reported 250 to 300 Gb of sequence data and 95 million to 140 million unique TCR beta sequences obtained from approximately 180 million T cells. An early release that covered roughly 600 HLA-typed donors contained approximately 320 gigabases of sequencing data and tens of millions of unique TCR sequences. The genetic ancestry cluster associated with self-reported Caucasian donors included over 65% of the 300 to 400 genotyped donors. The study was designed to test whether signatures of past pathogen exposure could be identified by cataloging public T cell receptors. The T cell repertoires of several hundred subjects were profiled by immunosequencing and related to cytomegalovirus serostatus. In addition to the first cohort of 666 subjects, a separate validation cohort of 130 or so different subjects was used. The study combined high-throughput TCR immunosequencing, statistical association of individual TCRs with disease status, and machine learning to predict cytomegalovirus infection status. A later analysis re-examined previously published TCR beta repertoires from about 670 donors and added high-resolution HLA genotyping to investigate patterns of TCR occurrence. Rather than using new phenotypic data, the later analysis identified candidate immune exposures from TCR beta sequences and from how often those sequences occurred across donors. To decide whether each TCR beta V gene segment behaved as functional or pseudogenic, an earlier analysis of fewer than 750 of the donors relied on high-throughput TCR beta sequencing. Donor age, sex, ethnicity and CMV serostatus were compiled together with the repertoire data. A later genetic analysis used genome-wide SNP genotypes for 398 of the 666 donors, treating that subset as a discovery cohort. All discovery cohort repertoires had been generated using a single sequencing platform. Both class I and class II loci were covered by HLA typing, at four-digit resolution. The number of typed donors differed by locus: about 620-630 for A, B, C, DRB1 and DQB1; 500 to 550 for DQA1; about 600 for DPA1; and some 450 for DPB1. Several DR-DQ haplotypes were handled as single units for association and clustering, since linkage in the cohort was strong. Among roughly 400 genotyped donors of the cohort, an average of approximately 240,000 unique TCR beta nucleotide sequences was sequenced per donor, of which approximately 19% were non-productive. Paper-wide results and their limitations: In a later analysis, some 17,000 TCR beta sequences were associated with specific HLA alleles at a false discovery rate of 0.05. Most TCR sequences were seen in very few donors, while some public TCRs were found in many individuals. The study listed 150 to 200 TCR beta chains as associated with cytomegalovirus. When HLA alleles, especially DR and DQ, strongly co-occurred, attributing TCR associations to individual alleles was difficult. Because HLA typing was missing for some donors at each locus, association tests included only the typed subset. Only TCR beta chains were sequenced in this cohort, and the absence of alpha or paired-chain data limited detectable features. According to the authors, the approach could potentially be generalized to other disease states and immunological phenotypes. A cluster of highly shared sequence variants was judged likely to be a technical artifact of the sequencing pipeline. In an earlier analysis of roughly 560 of the donors, most TCR beta V segments were observed in productive rearrangements about 87% or about 30% of the time, broadly matching IMGT annotations. Compared with the approximately 600-donor mean, donors in an Asian-associated ancestry cluster had fewer N-insertions in productive TCRs, according to a later genetic analysis. According to a later analysis, TCR association rates differed among HLA loci, with DRB1 alleles showing the most associated TCRs and HLA-C alleles showing the fewest. In a later analysis, HLA-associated TCR beta chains showed more clonal expansion and lower generation probabilities than non-associated chains that were equally common. According to a later analysis, parvovirus B19, influenza, CMV and Epstein-Barr virus appeared linked to several top co-occurrence clusters. A further reported finding was that TCR beta sequences accurately predicted the HLA-A and HLA-B alleles for most subjects in the first cohort. The classifier was reported to diagnose cytomegalovirus status with high specificity and sensitivity in both the original and validation cohorts. The presence/absence analyses assumed that sequencing depth was roughly uniform across donors, and that assumption may not be true. Approximately 16 rarely observed V segments, including chromosome 9 orphons, were excluded from the earlier analysis of about 500 of the donors because counts were too low. According to a later analysis, most CMV-associated TCR beta chains appeared to be HLA-restricted, and the HLA associations seemed to be driven largely by CMV exposure. An association between a missense DCLRE1C variant and V-gene and J-gene trimming of TCR beta chains was found in a later genetic analysis and replicated in an independent cohort. The only immune exposure information available for the cohort was CMV serostatus. Three of the identified cytomegalovirus-associated TCR beta chains were confirmed in vitro to be specific for cytomegalovirus antigens. Linkage disequilibrium might explain the correlated functional status among segregating V segments, but an unknown experimental factor could not be ruled out. The 87-base-pair reads could not distinguish some IMGT-functional V segments, including TRBV6-2 and TRBV6-3, so those segments were excluded.

Based on the germline V gene (reference sequence), the CDR1 and CDR2 sequences are MNHNY and SVGAGI. Taken from cysteine to phenylalanine, the CDR3 has 15 residues. Of all the DNA, just the CDR3 is kept, 45 bases in frame from base 1. Germline trimming amounts to 5 bases on V and 9 bases on J, with 8 as the count of junction bases outside the gene matches. The cohort comprised fewer than 700 healthy bone marrow donors. Cohort members were all nominally healthy when sampled, although unrecorded immune exposures were likely present. The donor tested CMV seronegative and was one of the 352 seronegative cohort members. A peripheral blood sample was collected from each donor, and TCR beta sequencing was performed on peripheral blood mononuclear cells. The Qiagen DNeasy Blood Extraction Kit was used to extract genomic DNA from the blood cell samples. The library was produced with the immunoSEQ multiplex PCR assay. A mixture of 60 forward primers for TCR Vbeta segments and 13 reverse primers for TCR Jbeta segments was used in the multiplex PCR. The CDR3 region of rearranged TCR beta genes was amplified from genomic DNA by a multiplex PCR assay. The amplified TCR beta libraries were sequenced on the Illumina HiSeq System as 87-base-pair reads. On the authors' methods: Across the roughly 700 repertoires, a later analysis counted tens of millions of unique TCR beta chains, roughly 11 million of which were shared by at least two donors. Raw reads were error-corrected and collapsed into unique sequences by a nearest-neighbor algorithm in which closely related sequences were merged to remove PCR and sequencing errors. V, D and J gene segments were assigned by aligning CDR3 sequences to IMGT reference sequences. For a sequence to be retained, a match of at least six nucleotides was required to both a V gene segment and a J gene segment. A rearrangement was called productive if the CDR3 had no stop codons and remained in frame with V and J, and every other rearrangement was called non-productive. Following IMGT convention, CDR3 was defined as the stretch from the second conserved V-encoded cysteine to the conserved J-encoded phenylalanine. The earlier analysis of approximately 500 of the donors excluded sequences that lacked an unambiguous match to a single V gene segment. An earlier analysis of approximately 590 of the donors called V segments functional above 56.7% productive rearrangements and segregating when the between-donor standard deviation exceeded 5%. A statistical classification framework was built for diagnosing cytomegalovirus status from the catalog of TCR beta chain sequences. V and J gene assignment, in a later analysis, came from comparing TCR nucleotide sequences with IMGT/GENE-DB human TR gene sequences. The TCRdist pipeline was used in a later analysis to assign CDR3 sequences and most-parsimonious VDJ recombination scenarios. A later analysis defined each TCR beta chain by its CDR3 amino acid sequence plus V-gene family, and excluded reads lacking a unique V-gene family. To address suspected cross-contamination and a sequencing artifact, a later analysis removed around 600 highly shared, low-generation-probability nucleotide sequences. A later analysis calculated a clonal expansion index for each public chain from normalized within-repertoire ranks of inferred template counts. In a later analysis, generation probabilities were computed with a VDJ recombination model fitted to out-of-frame rearrangements, and the resulting probabilities were checked against IGoR. A later analysis scored TCR-TCR, TCR-HLA and TCR-CMV co-occurrence with hypergeometric tests, applying a repertoire-size bias correction to TCR pairs. A later analysis estimated false discovery rates by permuting HLA or CMV assignments 20 times. A later analysis grouped co-occurring TCRs with DBSCAN, adding TCRdist sequence similarity when clustering within HLA-allele-positive subsets. Repertoires with fewer than 30,000 or more than 120,000 public chains, plus five repertoires with anomalous nucleotide sharing, were excluded from co-occurrence clustering. TCRdb took this table from immuneACCESS and kept in-frame rearrangements with V and J called. Such tables lack part of the clones; where checked against another copy, unresolved V genes explain under half of the gap, and the rest is unexplained. V, J and clone size reflect that table, while D and trimming were determined from the DNA. The sample yields roughly 80,000 clones; 75% to 85% were counted once. The top ten clonotypes cover under 2% of the sample.

The sample comprised PBMCs. The receptor's source is a woman aged 25 to 39 in good health and CMV-seronegative. The chain couples TRBV6-6 to TRBJ2-1; 12 central nucleotides agree with TRBD2. In nucleotide form, the sequence is TGTGCCAGCAGTCCACGACTAGCGGGAGAAGTTGAGCAGTTCTTC. Its protein is CASSPRLAGEVEQFF.